The clone carrying this T cell receptor (beta chain) is a singleton in its sample. The antigen remains undetermined. The data were taken from a study of shared clonotypes between healthy human individuals. In the study overall: Each donor contributed plates that comprised three CD4 naive, three CD4 memory, two CD8 naive and one CD8 memory. Study-wide results and caveats: Blood was the only sampled material, and tissue repertoires likely differ.

Sorted-subset replicate PCR reactions were performed with about 190 ng DNA, corresponding to tens of thousands of T cell genomes. Measured with immunoSEQ multiplex PCR; TCRdb has only the in-frame clones, and not every one. In the table there are about 2.4 million clones, over 85% of which are singletons. Sequenced material: naive CD4+ T cells from PBMCs. The subset was: CD45RA+ positively selected. This clonotype was sampled from a man aged 18 to 29 in good health. Some clones in this sample may be carry-over from other donors' samples.

The CDR3 nucleotides are TGTGCCAGCAGAATACTAGCGGGAGTAGGAAATGAGCAGTTCTTC. This translates into CASRILAGVGNEQFF. The chain employs TRBV6-1 and TRBJ2-1, with 11 bases matching TRBD2. V lost 6 bases, J lost 7 bases, and 8 bases stayed unmatched. The CDR3 is 15 residues long. Germline lookup yields CDR1 MNHNS and CDR2 SASEGT.